This T cell receptor (beta chain) stems from a study of T cell responses to AZD1222 COVID-19 vaccine. Germline V gene lookup returns CDR1 LGHNA and CDR2 YNFKEQ. With 1 base clipped from V and 2 bases from J, the junction kept 3 bases outside the gene matches. The CDR3 contains 15 residues. TCRdb's table, derived via immunoSEQ multiplex PCR, lists solely in-frame clones and lacks some. This table holds tens of thousands of clones, 85% found once. Sequences were derived from peripheral blood, sampled on day 0 of AZD1222 vaccination. The receptor was derived from an adult in good health. The V and J genes are TRBV4-2 and TRBJ2-7, with 9 bases matching TRBD2. CDR3 bases: TGTGCCAGCAGCCAAGGGGCTAGCGGGGCCTACGAGCAGTACTTC. It yields the protein CASSQGASGAYEQYF.